The following is a TCR beta chain sequence with its context. TCRdb redid the calling of the 5' RACE reads with MiXCR, one entry per CDR3 protein. The sample includes approximately 100,000 distinct CDR3 sequences, about 16% of them seen just once. Germline V lookup: CDR1 SGHVS, CDR2 FQNEAQ. The CDR3 length is 18 residues. Trimming removed 5 bases at V and 5 bases at J, with 25 bases between. These data are taken from a study of T cells of healthy individuals. This rearrangement joins TRBV7-8 to TRBJ2-1, with TRBD2 as a possible D gene (6 bases). This sequence originates from a human donor in good health. The DNA for the CDR3 is TGTGCCAGCAGCAGTTTCAGGCGACTAGGTGGGGGAGACAATGAGCAGTTCTTC. Translating it yields CASSSFRRLGGGDNEQFF.